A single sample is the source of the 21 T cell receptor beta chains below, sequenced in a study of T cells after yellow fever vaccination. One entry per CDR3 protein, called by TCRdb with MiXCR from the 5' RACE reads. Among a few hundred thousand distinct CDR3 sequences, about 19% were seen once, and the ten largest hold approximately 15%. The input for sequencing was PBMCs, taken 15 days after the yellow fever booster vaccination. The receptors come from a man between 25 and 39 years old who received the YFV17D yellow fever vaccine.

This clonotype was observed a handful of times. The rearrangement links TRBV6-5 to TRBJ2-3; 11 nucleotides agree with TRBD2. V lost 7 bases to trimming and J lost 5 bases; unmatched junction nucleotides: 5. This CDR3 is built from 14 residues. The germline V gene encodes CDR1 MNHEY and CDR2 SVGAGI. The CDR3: CASIIGLAGDTQYF. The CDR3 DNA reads TGTGCCAGCATTATCGGACTAGCGGGAGATACGCAGTATTTT.

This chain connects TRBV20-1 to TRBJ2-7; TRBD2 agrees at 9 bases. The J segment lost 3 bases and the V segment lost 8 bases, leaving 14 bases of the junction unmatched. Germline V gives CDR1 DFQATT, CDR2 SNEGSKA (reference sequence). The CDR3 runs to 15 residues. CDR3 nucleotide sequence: TGCAGTTCAACTACGGGGGCTAGCGGGATCTACGAGCAGTACTTC. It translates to CSSTTGASGIYEQYF.

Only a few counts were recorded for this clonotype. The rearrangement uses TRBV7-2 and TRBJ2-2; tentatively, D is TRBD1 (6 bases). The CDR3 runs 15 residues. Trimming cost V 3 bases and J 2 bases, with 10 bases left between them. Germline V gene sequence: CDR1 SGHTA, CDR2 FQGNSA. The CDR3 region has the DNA TGTGCCAGCAGCTTTCGGGGACAAAACACCGGGGAGCTGTTTTTT. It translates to CASSFRGQNTGELFF.

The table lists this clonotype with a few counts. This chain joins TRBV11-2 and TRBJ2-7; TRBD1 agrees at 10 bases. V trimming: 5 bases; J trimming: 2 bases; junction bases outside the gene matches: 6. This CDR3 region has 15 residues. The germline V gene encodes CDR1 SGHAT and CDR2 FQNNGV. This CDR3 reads CASSQGQGETYEQYF. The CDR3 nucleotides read TGTGCCAGCAGCCAAGGACAGGGGGAGACCTACGAGCAGTACTTC.

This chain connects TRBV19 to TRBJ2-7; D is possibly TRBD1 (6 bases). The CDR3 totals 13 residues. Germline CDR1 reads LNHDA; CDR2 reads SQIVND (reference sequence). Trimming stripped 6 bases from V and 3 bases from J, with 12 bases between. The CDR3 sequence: CASRTGQFYEQYF. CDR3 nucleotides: TGTGCCAGTAGAACGGGACAATTCTACGAGCAGTACTTC.

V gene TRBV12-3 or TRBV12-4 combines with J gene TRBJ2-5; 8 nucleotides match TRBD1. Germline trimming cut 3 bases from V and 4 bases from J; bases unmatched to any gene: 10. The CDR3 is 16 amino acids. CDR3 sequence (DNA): TGTGCCAGCAGTTTCACGGGGCAGGGGGCCGGAGAGACCCAGTACTTC. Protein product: CASSFTGQGAGETQYF.

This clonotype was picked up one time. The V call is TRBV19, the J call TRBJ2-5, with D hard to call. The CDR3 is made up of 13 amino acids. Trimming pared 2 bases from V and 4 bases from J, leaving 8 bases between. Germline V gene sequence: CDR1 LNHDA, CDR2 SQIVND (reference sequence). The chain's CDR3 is CASSIPPGETQYF. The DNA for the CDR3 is TGTGCCAGTAGTATACCCCCGGGAGAGACCCAGTACTTC.

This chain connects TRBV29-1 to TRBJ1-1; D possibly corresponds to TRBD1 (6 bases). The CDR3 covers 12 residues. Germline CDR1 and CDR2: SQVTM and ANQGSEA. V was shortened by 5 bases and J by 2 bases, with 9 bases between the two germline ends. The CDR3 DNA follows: TGCAGCGTTACAGGGTTCAACACTGAAGCTTTCTTT. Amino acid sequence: CSVTGFNTEAFF.

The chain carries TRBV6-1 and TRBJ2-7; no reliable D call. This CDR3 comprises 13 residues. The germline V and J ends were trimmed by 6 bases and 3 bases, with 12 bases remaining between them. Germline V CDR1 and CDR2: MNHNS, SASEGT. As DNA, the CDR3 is TGTGCCAGCAGCGCTTACATAGACTACGAGCAGTACTTC. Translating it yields CASSAYIDYEQYF.

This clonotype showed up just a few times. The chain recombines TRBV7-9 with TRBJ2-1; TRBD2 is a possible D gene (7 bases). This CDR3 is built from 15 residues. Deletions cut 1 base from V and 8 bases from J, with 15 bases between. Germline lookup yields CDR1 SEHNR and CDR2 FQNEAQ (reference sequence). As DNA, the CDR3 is TGTGCCAGCAGCTTAGGGGTTAGGGGGGGTGATGAGCAGTTCTTC. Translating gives CASSLGVRGGDEQFF.

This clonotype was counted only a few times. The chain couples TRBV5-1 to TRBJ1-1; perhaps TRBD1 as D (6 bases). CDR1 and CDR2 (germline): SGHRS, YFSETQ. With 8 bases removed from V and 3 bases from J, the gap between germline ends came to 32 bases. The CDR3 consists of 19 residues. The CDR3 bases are TGCGCCAGGCCTCGGAGAATTACAGGGTCGGGAGAAGAATACACTGAAGCTTTCTTT. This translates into CARPRRITGSGEEYTEAFF.

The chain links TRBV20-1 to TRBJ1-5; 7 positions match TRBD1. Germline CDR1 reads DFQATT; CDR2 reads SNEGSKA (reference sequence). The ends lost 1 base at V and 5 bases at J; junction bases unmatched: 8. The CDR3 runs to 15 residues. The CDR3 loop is CSARASRGEYQPQHF. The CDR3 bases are TGCAGTGCTAGAGCGTCCAGGGGGGAGTATCAGCCCCAGCATTTT.

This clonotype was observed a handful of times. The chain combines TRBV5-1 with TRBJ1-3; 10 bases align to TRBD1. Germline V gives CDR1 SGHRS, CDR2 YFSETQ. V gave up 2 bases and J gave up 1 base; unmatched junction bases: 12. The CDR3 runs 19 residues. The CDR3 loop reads CASSFTRPGQGHSGNTIYF. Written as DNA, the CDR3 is TGCGCCAGCAGCTTTACTCGCCCGGGACAGGGGCATTCTGGAAACACCATATATTTT.

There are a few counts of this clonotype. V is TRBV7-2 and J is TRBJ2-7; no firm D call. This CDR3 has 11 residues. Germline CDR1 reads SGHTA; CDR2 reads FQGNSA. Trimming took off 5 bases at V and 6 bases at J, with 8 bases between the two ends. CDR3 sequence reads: CASSAVTEQYF. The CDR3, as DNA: TGTGCCAGCAGCGCCGTCACCGAGCAGTACTTC.

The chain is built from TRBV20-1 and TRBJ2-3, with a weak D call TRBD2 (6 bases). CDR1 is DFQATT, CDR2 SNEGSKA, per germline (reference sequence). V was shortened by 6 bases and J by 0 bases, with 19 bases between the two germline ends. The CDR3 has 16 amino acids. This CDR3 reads CSAQPRDSYSTDTQYF. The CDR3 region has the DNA TGCAGTGCGCAACCCCGGGACTCCTATAGCACAGATACGCAGTATTTT.

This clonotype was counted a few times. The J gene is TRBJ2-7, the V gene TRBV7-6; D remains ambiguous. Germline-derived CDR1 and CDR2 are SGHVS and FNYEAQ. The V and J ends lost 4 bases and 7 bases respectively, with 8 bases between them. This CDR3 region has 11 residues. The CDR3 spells CASSSSLEQYF. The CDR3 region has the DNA TGTGCCAGCAGCTCCAGCTTAGAGCAGTACTTC.

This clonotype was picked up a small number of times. CDR3 sequence reads: CASSLVRTADTQYF. CDR3 coding DNA: TGTGCCAGCAGCTTAGTCCGGACGGCGGATACGCAGTATTTT. The chain couples TRBV7-2 to TRBJ2-3; no firm D call. Germline CDR1 is SGHTA and CDR2 is FQGNSA. The V end was cut by 1 base, the J end by 6 bases, with 11 bases between. The CDR3 has 14 residues.

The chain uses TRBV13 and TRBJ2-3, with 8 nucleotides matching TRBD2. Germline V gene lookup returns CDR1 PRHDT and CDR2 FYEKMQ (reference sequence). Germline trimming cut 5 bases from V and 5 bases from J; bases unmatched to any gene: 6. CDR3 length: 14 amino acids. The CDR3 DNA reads TGTGCCAGCAGCACTGGGACTAGTGGAGATACGCAGTATTTT. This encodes CASSTGTSGDTQYF.

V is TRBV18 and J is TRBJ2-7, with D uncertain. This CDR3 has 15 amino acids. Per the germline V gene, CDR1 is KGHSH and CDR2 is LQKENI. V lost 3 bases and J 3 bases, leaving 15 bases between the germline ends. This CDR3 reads CASSPSNLPNYEQYF. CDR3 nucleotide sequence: TGTGCCAGCTCACCTTCGAACCTACCCAACTACGAGCAGTACTTC.

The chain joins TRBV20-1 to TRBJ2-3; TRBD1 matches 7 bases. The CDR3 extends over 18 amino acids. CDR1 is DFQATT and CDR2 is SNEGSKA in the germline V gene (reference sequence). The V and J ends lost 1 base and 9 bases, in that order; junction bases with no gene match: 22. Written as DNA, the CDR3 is TGCAGTGCTAGAGGGGGGACAGATAACTACCACCTTGAGGGCACGCAGTATTTT. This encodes CSARGGTDNYHLEGTQYF.

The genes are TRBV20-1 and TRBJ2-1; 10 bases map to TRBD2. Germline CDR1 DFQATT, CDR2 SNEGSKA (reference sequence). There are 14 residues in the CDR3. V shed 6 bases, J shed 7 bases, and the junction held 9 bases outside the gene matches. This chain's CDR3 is CSAPPSGRGNEQFF. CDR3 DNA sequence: TGCAGTGCCCCCCCTAGCGGGAGAGGGAATGAGCAGTTCTTC.